This T cell receptor (beta chain) stems from a study of response to subunit inactivated influenza vaccine. General observations from the study: Authors proposed each seasonal influenza vaccination draws in few new T cells.

As regards this clonotype: The antigen is undetermined.

The V gene lost 7 bases and the J gene lost 5 bases, with 24 bases spanning the gap. The germline V gene has CDR1 MNHEY and CDR2 SVGEGT. This CDR3 contains 16 residues. TCRdb itself ran the RT-PCR reads through MiXCR, one entry per CDR3 protein. Among fewer than 650,000 distinct CDR3 sequences listed, 10% to 15% were seen once. This sample comprised PBMCs from blood, obtained about 6 weeks after vaccination. J is TRBJ2-7 and V is TRBV6-2 or TRBV6-3; tentatively, D is TRBD1 or TRBD2 (5 bases each). This sequence originates from a man aged 45-60 years who received an inactivated influenza vaccine. This CDR3 reads CASTKWRQGLEDEQYF. CDR3 DNA sequence: TGTGCCAGCACCAAATGGAGGCAGGGATTAGAAGACGAGCAGTACTTC.